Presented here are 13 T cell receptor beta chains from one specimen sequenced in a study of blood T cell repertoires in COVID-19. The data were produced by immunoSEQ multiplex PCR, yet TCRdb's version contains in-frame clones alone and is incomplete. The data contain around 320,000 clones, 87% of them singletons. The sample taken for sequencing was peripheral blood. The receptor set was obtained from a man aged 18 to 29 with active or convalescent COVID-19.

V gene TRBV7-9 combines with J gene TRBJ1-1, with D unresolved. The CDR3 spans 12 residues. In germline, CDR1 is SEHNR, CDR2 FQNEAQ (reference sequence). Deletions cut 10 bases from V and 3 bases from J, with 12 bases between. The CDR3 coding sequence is TGTGCCACCACTAACAGATACACTGAAGCTTTCTTT. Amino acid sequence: CATTNRYTEAFF.

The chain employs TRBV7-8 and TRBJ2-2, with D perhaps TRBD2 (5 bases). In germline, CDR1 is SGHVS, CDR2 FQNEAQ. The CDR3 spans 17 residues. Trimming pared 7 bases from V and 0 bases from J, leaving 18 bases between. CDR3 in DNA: TGTGCCAGCATCTATGGGGAGACTCCAACGAACACCGGGGAGCTGTTTTTT. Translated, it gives CASIYGETPTNTGELFF.

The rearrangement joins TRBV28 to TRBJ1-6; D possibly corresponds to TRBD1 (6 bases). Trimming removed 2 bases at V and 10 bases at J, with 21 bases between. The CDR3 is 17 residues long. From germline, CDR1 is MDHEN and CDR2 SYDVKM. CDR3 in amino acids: CASSLGRGGGFFSPLHF. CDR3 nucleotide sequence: TGTGCCAGCAGTTTAGGCAGGGGCGGCGGGTTTTTCTCACCCCTCCACTTT.

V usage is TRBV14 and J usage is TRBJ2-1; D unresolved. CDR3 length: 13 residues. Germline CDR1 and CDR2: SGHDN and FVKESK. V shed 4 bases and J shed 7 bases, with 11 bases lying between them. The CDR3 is CASSPSRWNEQFF. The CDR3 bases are TGTGCCAGCAGCCCTTCTAGGTGGAATGAGCAGTTCTTC.

CDR3 residues: CASSDPGSSGNTIYF. CDR3 bases: TGTGCCAGCAGTGATCCGGGTAGCTCTGGAAACACCATATATTTT. The chain recombines TRBV6-1 with TRBJ1-3; D is unclear. The CDR3 consists of 15 residues. The germline V gene encodes CDR1 MNHNS and CDR2 SASEGT. Trimming pared 3 bases from V and 0 bases from J, leaving 9 bases between.

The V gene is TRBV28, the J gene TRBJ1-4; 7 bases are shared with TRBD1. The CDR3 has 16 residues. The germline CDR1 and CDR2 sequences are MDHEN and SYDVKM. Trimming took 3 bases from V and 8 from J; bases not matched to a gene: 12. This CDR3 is CASSFPRQGGKEKLFF. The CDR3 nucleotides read TGTGCCAGCAGTTTCCCCCGACAGGGCGGCAAGGAAAAACTGTTTTTT.

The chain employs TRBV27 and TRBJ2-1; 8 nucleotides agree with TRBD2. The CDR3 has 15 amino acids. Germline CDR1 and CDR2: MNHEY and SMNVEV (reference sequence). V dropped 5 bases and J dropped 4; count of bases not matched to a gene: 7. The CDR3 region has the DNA TGTGCCAGCAGTAGCGGGGGAAGGGTTTACAATGAGCAGTTCTTC. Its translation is CASSSGGRVYNEQFF.

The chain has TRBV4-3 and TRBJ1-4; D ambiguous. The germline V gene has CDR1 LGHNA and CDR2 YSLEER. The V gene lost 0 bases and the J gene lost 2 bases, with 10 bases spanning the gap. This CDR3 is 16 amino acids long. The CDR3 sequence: CASSQDRRPTNEKLFF. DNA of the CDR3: TGCGCCAGCAGCCAAGATAGGAGACCTACTAATGAAAAACTGTTTTTT.

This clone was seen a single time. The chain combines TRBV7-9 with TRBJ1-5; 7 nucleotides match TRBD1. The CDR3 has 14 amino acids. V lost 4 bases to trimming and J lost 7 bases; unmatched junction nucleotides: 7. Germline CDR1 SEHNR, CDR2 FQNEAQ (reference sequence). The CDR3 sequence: CASSSGGGGQPQHF. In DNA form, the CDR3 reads TGTGCCAGCAGCTCGGGAGGGGGCGGCCAGCCCCAGCATTTT.

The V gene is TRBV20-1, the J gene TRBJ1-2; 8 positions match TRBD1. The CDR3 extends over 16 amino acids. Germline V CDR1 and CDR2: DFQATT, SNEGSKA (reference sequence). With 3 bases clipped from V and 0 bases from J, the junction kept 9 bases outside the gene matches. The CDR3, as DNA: TGCAGTGCTAGTTTTGCAGGGGGCCTAGCTAACTATGGCTACACCTTC. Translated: CSASFAGGLANYGYTF.

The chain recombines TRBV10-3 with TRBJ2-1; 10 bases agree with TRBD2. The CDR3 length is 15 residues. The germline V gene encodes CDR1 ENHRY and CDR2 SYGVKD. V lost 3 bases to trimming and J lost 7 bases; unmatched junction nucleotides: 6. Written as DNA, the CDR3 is TGTGCCATCAGTGACCTAGCGGGAGCGATGAATGAGCAGTTCTTC. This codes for CAISDLAGAMNEQFF.

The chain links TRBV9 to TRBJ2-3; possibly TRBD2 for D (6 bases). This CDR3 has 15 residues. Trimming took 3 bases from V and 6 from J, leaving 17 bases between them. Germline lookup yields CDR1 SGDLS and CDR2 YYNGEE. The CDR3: CASSATGGRFDTQYF. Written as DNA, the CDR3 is TGTGCCAGCAGCGCAACAGGAGGGCGATTCGATACGCAGTATTTT.

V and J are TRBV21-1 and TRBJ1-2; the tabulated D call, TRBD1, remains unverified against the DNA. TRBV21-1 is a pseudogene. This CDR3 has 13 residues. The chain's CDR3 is CASSTTGLYGYTF. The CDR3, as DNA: TGTGCCAGCAGCACGACAGGGTTATATGGCTACACCTTC.